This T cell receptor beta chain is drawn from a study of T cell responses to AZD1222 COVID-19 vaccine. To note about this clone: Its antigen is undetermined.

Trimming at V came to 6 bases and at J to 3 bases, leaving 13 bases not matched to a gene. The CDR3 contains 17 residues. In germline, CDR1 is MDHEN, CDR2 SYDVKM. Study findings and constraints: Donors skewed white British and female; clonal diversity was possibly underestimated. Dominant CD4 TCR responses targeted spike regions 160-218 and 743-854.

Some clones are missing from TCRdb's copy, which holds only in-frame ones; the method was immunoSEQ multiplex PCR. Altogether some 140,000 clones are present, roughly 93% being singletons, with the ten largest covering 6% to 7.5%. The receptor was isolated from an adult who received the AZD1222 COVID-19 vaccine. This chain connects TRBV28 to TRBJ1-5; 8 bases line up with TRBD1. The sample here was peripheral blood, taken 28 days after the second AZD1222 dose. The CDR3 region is CASSTIRLDRDNQPQHF. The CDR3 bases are TGTGCCAGCAGCACAATACGGCTGGACAGGGACAATCAGCCCCAGCATTTT. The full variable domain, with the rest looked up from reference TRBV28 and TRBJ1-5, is DVKVTQSSRYLVKRTGEKVFLECVQDMDHENMFWYRQDPGLGLRLIYFSYDVKMKEKGDIPEGYSVSREKKERFSLILESASTNQTSMYLCASSTIRLDRDNQPQHFGDGTRLSIL.